This T cell receptor (beta chain) was captured by sequencing in a study of CD8 T cells in Susac syndrome (dated by TCRdb to about 2019). A note on the overall study: Of the Susac syndrome patients who were sequenced, 8 or 9 were in clinical remission while 5 or 6 had clinically active disease. At blood withdrawal, Susac syndrome patients were therapy-naive, treated with corticosteroids (with IVIg additionally given to some), or treated with IVIg alone. The study compared CD8+ T cell repertoire clonality among eleven to twelve healthy donors, about 14 Susac syndrome patients and about 16 multiple sclerosis patients. The study used repertoire sequencing to test whether antigen drove CD8+ T cell activation and differentiation in Susac syndrome. Findings and caveats that apply to the study as a whole: Approximately 15 Susac-specific public clones were identified in the total CD8+ repertoire, and a few Susac-specific public clones were identified in the CD8+ TEMRA repertoire. Susac syndrome CD8+ repertoires showed clonal expansion, highest in CD8+ TEMRA cells and greater in clinically active than remitting patients. The TCR sequencing and HLA analysis was acknowledged to have included a relatively small number of individuals.

RNA was extracted using the RNeasy kit, and roughly 0.45 to 1 microgram was reverse transcribed with random hexamers. TCR beta CDR3 regions were amplified with the immunoSEQ multiplex PCR assay covering 54 Vbeta and 13 Jbeta segments. PCR amplification bias was corrected by using a synthetic template baseline for primer optimization and computational correction. On the study's bioinformatics: Reads were assigned to V, D and J genes according to IMGT and analyzed in immunoSEQ Analyzer, with only productive sequences retained. Clonality was calculated as one minus the Shannon entropy normalized by log2 of the number of productive unique sequences. Public and private clones were assessed among the 100 most prevalent clones of each patient and control. Clones were defined as Susac-specific if absent from the healthy and MS cohorts, from around 1,100 published viral clones and from other ImmuneACCESS disease sequences. TCRdb trimmed the raw reads at Q25, called clones with MiXCR and kept productive beta chains. Rows are unified per CDR3 protein, each entry keeping the most common DNA and genes. The V and J calls here are based on TCRdb, not the publication. The sample table records approximately 83,000 distinct CDR3 sequences; approximately 95% of these occur just once. The ten largest clones take up roughly 0.88% of the sample.

Peripheral blood CD8+ and CD4+ T cells from healthy donors, Susac syndrome patients and multiple sclerosis patients were profiled using high-throughput TCR beta sequencing. The Susac syndrome patients fulfilled recently defined diagnostic criteria for definite or probable disease. CD8+ TEMRA cells were enriched by FACS, while bulk CD8+ and CD4+ T cells were purified by magnetic negative isolation. Blood was collected in EDTA tubes and processed within 24 hours, with PBMCs isolated through density gradient centrifugation. PBMCs intended for TCR sequencing were cryopreserved in liquid nitrogen and were subsequently thawed in a 37 degrees C water bath. The sorted or isolated CD4+, CD8+ and CD8+ TEMRA cells reached a purity of at least 90%. About this clonotype itself: Its antigen remains unidentified. Base quality data are lacking; no much larger clone is found one base away.

Measured from the cysteine to the phenylalanine, the CDR3 is 14 residues long. Of the read, only the CDR3 DNA is kept; its 42 bases are in frame from base 1. The junction shows trimming of 4 bases on V and 3 bases on J, plus 13 bases between the germline ends. Per the germline V gene (reference sequence), MNHEY is the CDR1 and SMNVEV is the CDR2. Recombination joined TRBV27 with TRBJ2-7, with no confident D gene call. This TCR came from a human donor with Susac syndrome. Specimen: CD8+ T cells from PBMCs. CDR3 sequence: CASSSPEPFYEQYF. The DNA sequence follows: TGTGCCAGCAGTTCCCCCGAGCCATTCTACGAGCAGTACTTC.